This T cell receptor beta chain was captured in a study of blood T cells in healthy people across ages. In regard to this clonotype: The antigen remains undetermined. The junction departs from the called germline gene at one end, perhaps through a read error.

PCR was performed a second time for roughly 6 to 12 cycles using a sample-barcoded 5' primer and a J-beta primer mix. A single record per CDR3 protein comes from TCRdb applying MiXCR to the 5' RACE reads. The sample lists 1 million to 1.2 million distinct CDR3 sequences, 30% to 40% occurring once. Overall study findings and caveats: Comparison with aged donors showed that long-lived donors had more naive CD4+ cells and higher diversity. Per million T cells, TCR beta diversity dropped roughly linearly as age increased.

This CDR3 spans 17 amino acids. CDR1 and CDR2 (germline): MNHNY, SVGAGI (reference sequence). The chain has TRBV6-6 and TRBJ1-6; D call uncertain. The sample taken for sequencing was blood. This TCR came from a man younger than 35 in good health. The chain's CDR3 is CASSYGLPGSYNSPLHF. CDR3 sequence (DNA): TGTGCCAGCAGTTACGGATTACCGGGCTCCTATAATTCACCTCTCCACTTT.